These T cell receptor beta chains were read from a single sample in a study of T cells in Graves' hyperthyroidism and ophthalmopathy. TCRdb processed the multiplex PCR reads anew with MiXCR; each CDR3 protein has one entry. Seen here are a few hundred thousand distinct CDR3 sequences, 15% to 20% observed once, and the top ten hold just under 40%. Source material: blood. Receptors originate from a man over 45 with Graves' ophthalmopathy. CDR3s include the opening cysteine and the closing phenylalanine or tryptophan. Size is stated for part of the rows, as once, few or many counts, or as a class when the clone is expanded.

CDR3aa: CASSLRAQQPTEAFF
v_gene: TRBV27
abundance: NA

CDR3aa: CASSFTVGDTQYF
v_gene: TRBV28
abundance: NA

CDR3aa: CASSLRMGDTGELFF
v_gene: TRBV5-1
abundance: many

CDR3aa: CSARGQGEQPQHF
v_gene: TRBV20-1
abundance: few

CDR3aa: CASSPRDTSSYEQYF
v_gene: TRBV7-9
abundance: NA

CDR3aa: CASSPVEETQYF
v_gene: TRBV7-9
abundance: many

CDR3aa: CATKGELYNEQFF
v_gene: TRBV28
abundance: many

CDR3aa: CASSLASGSEAFF
v_gene: TRBV7-6
abundance: NA

CDR3aa: CASSLNGEVDTQYF
v_gene: TRBV5-1
abundance: few

CDR3aa: CASGLTNTEAFF
v_gene: TRBV14
abundance: NA

CDR3aa: CASSSIEGQETQYF
v_gene: TRBV28
abundance: many

CDR3aa: CASSQYGYTF
v_gene: TRBV28
abundance: few

CDR3aa: CASSAGTNEQFF
v_gene: TRBV2
abundance: many

CDR3aa: CASTLGVLGEDEQFF
v_gene: TRBV7-3
abundance: few

CDR3aa: CASSLRGRVSQPQHF
v_gene: TRBV28
abundance: NA

CDR3aa: CSARDPGTGLMGEQFF
v_gene: TRBV20-1
abundance: few

CDR3aa: CASSQREGRGSSYEQYF
v_gene: TRBV12-3/TRBV12-4
abundance: many

CDR3aa: CASSTTRTSGYGQYF
v_gene: TRBV5-1
abundance: few

CDR3aa: CASRLTGVNTEAFF
v_gene: TRBV6-4
abundance: NA

CDR3aa: CASSLGGGSRSETQYF
v_gene: TRBV7-2
abundance: few

CDR3aa: CASSPLPPRAPNTEAFF
v_gene: TRBV18
abundance: many

CDR3aa: CATLGPTGGRALNTQYF
v_gene: TRBV6-2/TRBV6-3
abundance: few

CDR3aa: CASSQQGAFAGELFF
v_gene: TRBV12-3/TRBV12-4
abundance: NA

CDR3aa: CASSQDRSDEDTEAFF
v_gene: TRBV4-1
abundance: few

CDR3aa: CASSQRDSDNYGYTF
v_gene: TRBV4-1
abundance: many

CDR3aa: CASSFRSSSGSYTYEQYF
v_gene: TRBV7-3
abundance: few

CDR3aa: CASSLRGEQFF
v_gene: TRBV11-3
abundance: many

CDR3aa: CSASRRTYNTEAFF
v_gene: TRBV20-1
abundance: many

CDR3aa: CASSLSGNSNQPQHF
v_gene: TRBV5-1
abundance: many

CDR3aa: CATSRVRGGANQPQHF
v_gene: TRBV15
abundance: NA

CDR3aa: CASSHDDRSYNEQFF
v_gene: TRBV28
abundance: NA

CDR3aa: CASSLAGTSLEQYF
v_gene: TRBV5-1
abundance: many

CDR3aa: CASSEAAGTSAEQFF
v_gene: TRBV2
abundance: many

CDR3aa: CATKGQEVDTQYF
v_gene: TRBV6-2/TRBV6-3
abundance: NA

CDR3aa: CASSLSLAGNTGELFF
v_gene: TRBV5-1
abundance: NA

CDR3aa: CASSYAGVGTEAFF
v_gene: TRBV6-2/TRBV6-3
abundance: many

CDR3aa: CASRVAGGSSYEQYF
v_gene: TRBV2
abundance: many

CDR3aa: CASSSPRRGTSYEQYF
v_gene: TRBV11-2
abundance: many

CDR3aa: CASSLSRLAGSTDTQYF
v_gene: TRBV7-2
abundance: NA

CDR3aa: CSAPGDRSEKLFF
v_gene: TRBV20-1
abundance: many

CDR3aa: CASSLFGTGGNEQFF
v_gene: TRBV27
abundance: many

CDR3aa: CASSLHGSYNEQFF
v_gene: TRBV28
abundance: NA

CDR3aa: CASSQDRGQGDYNSPLHF
v_gene: TRBV4-1
abundance: few

CDR3aa: CSARDIHRERIGNEQFF
v_gene: TRBV20-1
abundance: few